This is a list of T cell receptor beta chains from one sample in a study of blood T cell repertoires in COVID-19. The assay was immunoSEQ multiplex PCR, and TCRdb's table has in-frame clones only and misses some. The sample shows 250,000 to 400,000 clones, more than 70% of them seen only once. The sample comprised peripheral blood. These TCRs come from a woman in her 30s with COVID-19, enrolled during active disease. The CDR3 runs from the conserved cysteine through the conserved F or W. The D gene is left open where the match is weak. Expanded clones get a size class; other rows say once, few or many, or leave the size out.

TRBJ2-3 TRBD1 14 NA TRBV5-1 TGCGCCAGCCGACAGGGGGGGAGCACAGATACGCAGTATTTT CASRQGGSTDTQYF
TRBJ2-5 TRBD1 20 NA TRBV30 TGTGCCTGGAGTATACCCGGGACAGGGGCCGGGTTTTCATTTCAGGAGACCCAGTACTTC CAWSIPGTGAGFSFQETQYF
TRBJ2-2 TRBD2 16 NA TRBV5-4 TGTGCCAGTCTCGACGCGACTAGCGGGGGGGCTAGGGAGCTGTTTTTT CASLDATSGGARELFF
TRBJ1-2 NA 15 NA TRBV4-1 TGCGCCAGCAGCCAAGATCGCTCGGGTAACTATGGCTACACCTTC CASSQDRSGNYGYTF
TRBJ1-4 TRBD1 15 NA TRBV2 TGTGCCAGCAGTAGACAGGGGATGGTTAATGAAAAACTGTTTTTT CASSRQGMVNEKLFF
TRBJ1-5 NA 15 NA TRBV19 TGTGCCAGTAGTAAACAGGGAGTGAGCAATCAGCCCCAGCATTTT CASSKQGVSNQPQHF
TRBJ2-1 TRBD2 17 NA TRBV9 TGTGCCAGCAGCGCCGGATGGACTAGCGGGGGTGATAATGAGCAGTTCTTC CASSAGWTSGGDNEQFF
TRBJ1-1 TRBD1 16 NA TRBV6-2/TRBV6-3 TGTGCCAGCAGCCCTCTCGGACAGGGTAAATTTTCTGAAGCTTTCTTT CASSPLGQGKFSEAFF
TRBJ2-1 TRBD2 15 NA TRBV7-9 TGTGCCAGCGGGAGGAGCGGGGGGGCCTACAATGAGCAGTTCTTC CASGRSGGAYNEQFF
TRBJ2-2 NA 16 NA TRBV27 TGTGCCAGCAGTTTTGGTTCAGGGTCGAACACCGGGGAGCTGTTTTTT CASSFGSGSNTGELFF
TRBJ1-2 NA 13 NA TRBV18 TGTGCCAGCCGAGATTACAGGGACTATGGCTACACCTTC CASRDYRDYGYTF
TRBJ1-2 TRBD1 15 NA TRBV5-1 TGCGCCAGCAGCTTGGAGGGACAGGGGGCGTATGGCTACACCTTC CASSLEGQGAYGYTF
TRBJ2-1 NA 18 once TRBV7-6 TGTGCCAGCAGCTTAGTGAGGCAGGGGGGCAGCTCCTACAATGAGCAGTTCTTC CASSLVRQGGSSYNEQFF
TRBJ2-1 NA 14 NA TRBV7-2 TGTGCCAGCAGCATCTTAGCGGCCTACAATGAGCAGTTCTTC CASSILAAYNEQFF
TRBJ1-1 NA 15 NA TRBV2 TGTGCCAGCAACAGGGTCGGGAGGCTCCGCACTGAAGCTTTCTTT CASNRVGRLRTEAFF
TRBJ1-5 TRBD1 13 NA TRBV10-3 TGTGCCATCAGCCCACAGGGGGATCAGCCCCAGCATTTT CAISPQGDQPQHF
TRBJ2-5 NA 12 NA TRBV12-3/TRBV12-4 TGTGCCAGCAGTCTTACGATGGCGACCCAGTACTTC CASSLTMATQYF
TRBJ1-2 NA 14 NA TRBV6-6 TGTGCCAGCAGTTACGGGACCGCGGGATATGGCTACACCTTC CASSYGTAGYGYTF
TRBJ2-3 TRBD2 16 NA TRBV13 TGTGCCAGCAGCTTAGGGGGACTAGCGGGCACAGATACGCAGTATTTT CASSLGGLAGTDTQYF
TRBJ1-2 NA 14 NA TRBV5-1 TGCGCCAGCACCCTGGCGGAATCTAACTATGGCTACACCTTC CASTLAESNYGYTF
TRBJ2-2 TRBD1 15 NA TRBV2 TGTGCCAGCAGAGATCAGGGGGCGCGGACCGGGGAGCTGTTTTTT CASRDQGARTGELFF
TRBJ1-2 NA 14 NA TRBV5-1 TGCGCCAGCAGCTACCCGCTGGGGGGGCAAGGCTACACCTTC CASSYPLGGQGYTF
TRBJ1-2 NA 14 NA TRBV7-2 TGTGCCAGCAGCCCCGCGGGACGGTTGTATGGCTACACCTTC CASSPAGRLYGYTF
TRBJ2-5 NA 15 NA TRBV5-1 TGCGCCAGCAGCTTCGATGCGGTGGGGAGGGAGACCCAGTACTTC CASSFDAVGRETQYF
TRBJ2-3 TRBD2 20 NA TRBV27 TGTGCCAGCAGTCCCCGTTTGAGACTAGCGGGGGGAAGAAGCACAGATACGCAGTATTTT CASSPRLRLAGGRSTDTQYF
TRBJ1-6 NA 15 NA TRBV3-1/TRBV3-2 TGTGCCAGCAGCCAGGGAGGGATATTTAATTCACCCCTCCACTTT CASSQGGIFNSPLHF
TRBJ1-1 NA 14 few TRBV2 TGTGCCAGCGGAAGGGACAATCGAGGCACTGAAGCTTTCTTT CASGRDNRGTEAFF
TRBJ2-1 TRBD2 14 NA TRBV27 TGTGCCAGCAGTCGACTAGCGGCCTACAATGAGCAGTTCTTC CASSRLAAYNEQFF
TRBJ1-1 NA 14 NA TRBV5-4 TGTGCCAGCAGCCCGAGGGGCGGGGACACTGAAGCTTTCTTT CASSPRGGDTEAFF
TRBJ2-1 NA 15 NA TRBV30 TGTGCCTGGAGTGCAGCGGCCAACTCCTACAATGAGCAGTTCTTC CAWSAAANSYNEQFF
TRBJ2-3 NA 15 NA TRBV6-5 TGTGCCAGCAGCCGCGGGACTCAAAGCACAGATACGCAGTATTTT CASSRGTQSTDTQYF
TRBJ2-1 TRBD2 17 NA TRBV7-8 TGTGCCAGCAGCTTAGGAGCGGGGCCAAGCTCCTACAATGAGCAGTTCTTC CASSLGAGPSSYNEQFF
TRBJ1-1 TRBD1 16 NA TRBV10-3 TGTGCCATCAGTGAGGAGGACAGGACCTTGAACACTGAAGCTTTCTTT CAISEEDRTLNTEAFF
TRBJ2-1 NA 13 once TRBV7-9 TGTGCCAGCAGCTTAGGCAGGGTCAATGAGCAGTTCTTC CASSLGRVNEQFF
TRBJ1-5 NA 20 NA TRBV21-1 TGTGCCAGCAGCAAATCGTTCCCGGGAGGGGTGGGATATAGCAATCAGCCCCAGCATTTT CASSKSFPGGVGYSNQPQHF
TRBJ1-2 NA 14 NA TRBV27 TGTGCCAGCAGTTTATATAGCGGGACCTATGGCTACACCTTC CASSLYSGTYGYTF
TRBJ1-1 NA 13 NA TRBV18 TGTGCCAGCTCACCAGTATCCGGTTCTGAAGCTTTCTTT CASSPVSGSEAFF
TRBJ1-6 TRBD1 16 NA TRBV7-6 TGTGCCAGCAGCTTAGAAAACGACAGGGGCAATTCACCCCTCCACTTT CASSLENDRGNSPLHF
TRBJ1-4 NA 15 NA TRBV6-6 TGTGCCAGCAGTTACTTTGGCCGAAATAATGAAAAACTGTTTTTT CASSYFGRNNEKLFF
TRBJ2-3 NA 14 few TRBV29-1 TGCAGCGCCACCCCCCGAGTCAACACAGATACGCAGTATTTT CSATPRVNTDTQYF
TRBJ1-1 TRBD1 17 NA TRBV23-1 TGCGCCAGCAGACTACCGGGACAGGGCCCCATGAACACTGAAGCTTTCTTT CASRLPGQGPMNTEAFF
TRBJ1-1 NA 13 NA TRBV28 TGTGCCAGCAGTTTATCGAGAGGCACTGAAGCTTTCTTT CASSLSRGTEAFF
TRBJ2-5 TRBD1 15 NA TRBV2 TGTGCCAGCAGTCAAACAGGGGTAACGCAAGAGACCCAGTACTTC CASSQTGVTQETQYF
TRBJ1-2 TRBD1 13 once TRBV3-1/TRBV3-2 TGTGCCAGCAGTCAAGATCACGCAGGGGGGAATAACTTC CASSQDHAGGNNF
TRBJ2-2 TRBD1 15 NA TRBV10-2 TGCGCCAGCAGTGAAGTCCGGCAGGGGGACGGGGAGCTGTTTTTT CASSEVRQGDGELFF
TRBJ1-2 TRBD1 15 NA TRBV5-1 TGCGCCAGCAGCGGGACGGGACAGGGGGGCAATGGCTACACCTTC CASSGTGQGGNGYTF
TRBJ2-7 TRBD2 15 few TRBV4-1 TGCGCCAGCAGCCTGACTAGCGGGGACCTGGACGAGCAGTACTTC CASSLTSGDLDEQYF
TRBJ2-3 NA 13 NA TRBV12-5 TGTGCTAGTGGTTCGGCGGGGCCAGATACGCAGTATTTT CASGSAGPDTQYF
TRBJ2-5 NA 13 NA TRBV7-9 TGTGCCAGCAGCCCACAGGCCGAGGAGACCCAGTACTTC CASSPQAEETQYF
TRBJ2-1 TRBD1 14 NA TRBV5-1 TGCGCCAGCAGCTTCCGGGACAGGTACAATGAGCAGTTCTTC CASSFRDRYNEQFF
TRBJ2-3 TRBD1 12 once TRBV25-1 TGTGCCAGCGCCAGGGGGACAGATACGCAGTATTTT CASARGTDTQYF
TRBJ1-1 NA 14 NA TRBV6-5 TGTGCCAGCAGTTACTTGCCAGGGCCCACTGAAGCTTTCTTT CASSYLPGPTEAFF
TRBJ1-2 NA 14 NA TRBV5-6 TGTGCCAGCAGCCCCCTCCACGGGGGGAATGGCTACACCTTC CASSPLHGGNGYTF
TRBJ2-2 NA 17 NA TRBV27 TGTGCCAGCGGGGAACACAGGGTCACAGGTTCCACCGGGGAGCTGTTTTTT CASGEHRVTGSTGELFF
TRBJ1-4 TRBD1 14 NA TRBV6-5 TGTGCCAGCAGGGACAGGGGGCTTCGAGAAAAACTGTTTTTT CASRDRGLREKLFF
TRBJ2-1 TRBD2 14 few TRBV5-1 TGCGCCAGTAAGCCCGGGGGGACCTACAATGAGCAGTTCTTC CASKPGGTYNEQFF